A single sample gave rise to the 19 T cell receptor beta chains below, sequenced in a study of a mutant IDH1 vaccine in newly diagnosed glioma. Specified time point: week 35, safety follow-up. Each dose delivered 300 ug of mutant IDH1 20-mer peptide subcutaneously with imiquimod. Antigens for these TCRs are unknown. The table came from immunoSEQ multiplex PCR; TCRdb's copy has only in-frame clones and leaves some out. The sample has 70,000 or so clones, around 90% seen once; the top ten hold 2% to 2.5%. The starting material was PBMCs, obtained from a glioma patient whose treatment included an IDH1 peptide vaccine. These receptor sequences come from a man younger than 45 with glioma.

A remark on this clone: The sample holds other DNA sequences that translate to the same CDR3. This chain links TRBV30 with TRBJ2-7; either TRBD1 or TRBD2 may fit D (6 bases each). Between the trimmed V and J ends, which lost 0 bases and 3 bases, there was a span of 9 bases. Germline V gene data show CDR1 as GTSNPN and CDR2 as SVGIG (reference sequence). The CDR3 extends over 13 amino acids. The CDR3 coding sequence is TGTGCCTGGAGTGTAGGGGGAGGCTACGAGCAGTACTTC. Protein sequence: CAWSVGGGYEQYF.

This rearrangement joins TRBV7-5 to TRBJ2-7. TRBV7-5 is assigned pseudogene status. The CDR3 runs 10 residues. This CDR3 is CVRTPKEQYF. CDR3 coding DNA: TGTGTCAGAACCCCGAAGGAGCAGTACTTC.

Here the CDR3 reads CASSSPQGVNTEAFF. The CDR3 coding sequence is TGTGCCAGCAGCTCCCCACAGGGCGTGAACACTGAAGCTTTCTTT. This chain joins TRBV5-6 and TRBJ1-1; weak D call: TRBD1 (6 bases). CDR1 SGHDT and CDR2 YYEEEE come from the germline V gene. There are 15 residues in the CDR3. With 3 bases removed from V and 0 bases from J, the gap between germline ends came to 12 bases.

V gene TRBV11-2 combines with J gene TRBJ2-7; D may be TRBD2 (6 bases). This CDR3 is 12 amino acids long. From germline, CDR1 is SGHAT and CDR2 FQNNGV. V lost 5 bases to trimming and J lost 6 bases, with 11 bases between them. The CDR3 loop is CASSRAGGEQYF. The DNA for the CDR3 is TGTGCCAGCAGCCGTGCCGGGGGCGAGCAGTACTTC.

The CDR3 loop reads CASSVMGRANEKLFF. The CDR3 nucleotides read TGTGCCAGCAGCGTGATGGGAAGGGCTAATGAAAAACTGTTTTTT. The J gene is TRBJ1-4, the V gene TRBV2, with D unclear. The germline V gene encodes CDR1 SNHLY and CDR2 FYNNEI. This CDR3 spans 15 amino acids. V gave up 6 bases and J gave up 3 bases, with 14 bases separating them.

V usage is TRBV5-1 and J usage is TRBJ1-1, with a possible D match to TRBD1 (5 bases). The ends were cut back, 4 bases at V and 1 base at J, with 14 bases in the middle. This CDR3 has 15 residues. The V gene's germline CDR1 is SGHRS and CDR2 YFSETQ. CDR3 sequence reads: CASSLPRGGNTEAFF. The CDR3, as DNA: TGCGCCAGCAGCCTACCACGCGGGGGGAACACTGAAGCTTTCTTT.

This chain connects TRBV19 to TRBJ1-1; D unresolved. V shed 3 bases and J shed 2 bases, with 4 bases lying between them. There are 12 residues in the CDR3. The germline gives CDR1 LNHDA, CDR2 SQIVND (reference sequence). The CDR3 sequence: CASSISNTEAFF. CDR3 bases: TGTGCCAGTAGTATCTCCAACACTGAAGCTTTCTTT.

This clone was counted once. V gene TRBV27 combines with J gene TRBJ2-5; D possibly matches TRBD1 or TRBD2 (5 bases each). Germline V gene data show CDR1 as MNHEY and CDR2 as SMNVEV (reference sequence). Trimming pared 6 bases from V and 4 bases from J, leaving 24 bases between. CDR3 length: 17 amino acids. Here the CDR3 DNA reads TGTGCCAGCAGACTCAATACCGGGACCACAGACGGAGAGACCCAGTACTTC. As protein: CASRLNTGTTDGETQYF.

The rearrangement joins TRBV30 to TRBJ1-1; D is ambiguous. The V and J ends lost 3 bases and 4 bases respectively, with 12 bases between them. Germline values: CDR1 GTSNPN, CDR2 SVGIG (reference sequence). This CDR3 comprises 13 residues. This CDR3 is CAWSLRAGTEAFF. DNA for the CDR3: TGTGCCTGGAGCCTGAGGGCGGGCACTGAAGCTTTCTTT.

The J gene is TRBJ2-7, the V gene TRBV2, with TRBD1 matching over 10 bases. V shed 8 bases, J shed 5 bases, and the junction held 6 bases outside the gene matches. The CDR3 is made up of 13 amino acids. CDR1 is SNHLY and CDR2 is FYNNEI in the germline V gene. The CDR3 nucleotides are TGTGCCAGCCTCCGGGACAGGGGCGACGAGCAGTACTTC. This gives the protein CASLRDRGDEQYF.

This clone was seen a single time. The J gene is TRBJ2-1, the V gene TRBV28; TRBD2 matches at 9 bases. Germline assignment: CDR1 MDHEN and CDR2 SYDVKM. With V trimmed by 3 bases and J by 10 bases, 10 bases remained unmatched. The CDR3 spans 15 residues. CDR3 coding DNA: TGTGCCAGCAGTTTGTTTGGCGGGGGGGTATGGGAGCAGTTCTTC. As protein: CASSLFGGGVWEQFF.

The chain recombines TRBV21-1 with TRBJ1-5. TRBV21-1 is annotated as a pseudogene. The CDR3 is 12 residues long. CDR3 nucleotide sequence: TGTGCCAGCAGCAAATTTAATCAGCCCCAGCATTTT. Protein product: CASSKFNQPQHF.

This clone was seen a handful of times. The J gene is TRBJ2-7, the V gene TRBV5-1, with TRBD2 as a possible D gene (6 bases). Germline loops: CDR1 SGHRS, CDR2 YFSETQ. Trimming left V 2 bases short and J 6 bases short, with 15 bases between. The CDR3 spans 14 residues. The CDR3 loop is CASSFPREGGEQYF. DNA of the CDR3: TGCGCCAGCAGCTTCCCGCGGGAAGGCGGCGAGCAGTACTTC.

In the case of this clone: Other DNA sequences of this sample code for an identical CDR3. V and J are TRBV4-2 and TRBJ1-1; D unclear. V lost 1 base and J lost 0, with 6 bases in between. Germline V lookup: CDR1 LGHNA, CDR2 YNFKEQ. There are 14 residues in the CDR3. The CDR3 loop reads CASSQAGLNTEAFF. As DNA, the CDR3 is TGTGCCAGCAGCCAAGCCGGACTGAACACTGAAGCTTTCTTT.

The CDR3 nucleotides read TGTGCCAGCAGCCACACCTACGAGCAGTACTTC. Translation gives CASSHTYEQYF. This chain links TRBV11-2 with TRBJ2-7, with D uncertain. V was trimmed by 5 bases and J by 2 bases, leaving 4 bases between them. The CDR3 extends over 11 amino acids. Germline V gene lookup returns CDR1 SGHAT and CDR2 FQNNGV. Drawing the rest from reference TRBV11-2 and TRBJ2-7, the complete variable domain is EAGVAQSPRYKIIEKRQSVAFWCNPISGHATLYWYQQILGQGPKLLIQFQNNGVVDDSQLPKDRFSAERLKGVDSTLKIQPAKLEDSAVYLCASSHTYEQYFGPGTRLTVT.

This chain joins TRBV28 and TRBJ2-7; D remains unclear. Germline V gene data show CDR1 as MDHEN and CDR2 as SYDVKM. V was cut by 5 bases and J by 0 bases, with 17 bases left in between. There are 16 residues in the CDR3. This CDR3 reads CASSPRVGLSSYEQYF. In nucleotides, the CDR3 is TGTGCCAGCAGTCCGCGTGTAGGGCTCAGCTCCTACGAGCAGTACTTC. Combining the CDR3 with reference TRBV28 and TRBJ2-7 gives the whole variable domain DVKVTQSSRYLVKRTGEKVFLECVQDMDHENMFWYRQDPGLGLRLIYFSYDVKMKEKGDIPEGYSVSREKKERFSLILESASTNQTSMYLCASSPRVGLSSYEQYFGPGTRLTVT.

The J gene is TRBJ1-5, the V gene TRBV19; TRBD1 might be the D (6 bases). The V end was cut by 1 base, the J end by 0 bases, with 7 bases between. CDR3 size: 15 residues. CDR1 and CDR2 from the germline V gene are LNHDA and SQIVND (reference sequence). The CDR3 sequence: CASSIAGDSNQPQHF. In DNA, the CDR3 is TGTGCCAGTAGTATAGCAGGGGATAGCAATCAGCCCCAGCATTTT. The full variable domain, with the rest looked up from reference TRBV19 and TRBJ1-5, is DGGITQSPKYLFRKEGQNVTLSCEQNLNHDAMYWYRQDPGQGLRLIYYSQIVNDFQKGDIAEGYSVSREKKESFPLTVTSAQKNPTAFYLCASSIAGDSNQPQHFGDGTRLSIL.

This sequence joins TRBV5-1 and TRBJ2-5, with TRBD2 matching over 8 bases. After removal of 7 bases from V and 3 bases from J, the junction contained 11 bases not matched to a gene. CDR3 length equals 15 residues. Per the germline V gene, CDR1 is SGHRS and CDR2 is YFSETQ. The CDR3: CASGGPRRGEETQYF. The CDR3 DNA sequence: TGCGCCAGCGGGGGGCCGCGGCGGGGGGAAGAGACCCAGTACTTC.

The chain carries TRBV7-8 and TRBJ1-4, with unresolved D. The V and J ends lost 2 bases and 3 bases respectively, with 4 bases between them. The CDR3 length is 13 residues. Germline V gene data show CDR1 as SGHVS and CDR2 as FQNEAQ. CDR3 protein: CASSLRANEKLFF. For the CDR3, the DNA is TGTGCCAGCAGCTTAAGGGCTAATGAAAAACTGTTTTTT.